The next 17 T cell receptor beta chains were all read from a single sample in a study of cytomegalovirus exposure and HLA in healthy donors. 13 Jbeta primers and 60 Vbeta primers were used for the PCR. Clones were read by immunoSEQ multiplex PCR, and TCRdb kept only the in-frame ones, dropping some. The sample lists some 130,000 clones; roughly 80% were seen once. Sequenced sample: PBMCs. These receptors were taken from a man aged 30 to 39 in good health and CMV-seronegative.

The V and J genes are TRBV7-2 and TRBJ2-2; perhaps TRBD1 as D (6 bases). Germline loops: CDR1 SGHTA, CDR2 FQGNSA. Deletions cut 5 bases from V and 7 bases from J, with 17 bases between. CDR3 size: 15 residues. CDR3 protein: CASSGWAGDGGELFF. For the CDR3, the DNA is TGTGCCAGCAGCGGATGGGCAGGGGATGGCGGGGAGCTGTTTTTT.

The CDR3 reads CAGSASGSSRSTEQYF. The CDR3, as DNA: TGTGCGGGCTCGGCTAGCGGGAGTTCGCGCTCCACCGAGCAGTACTTC. This sequence joins TRBV6-6 and TRBJ2-7; 10 positions match TRBD2. This CDR3 comprises 16 residues. Germline V gene lookup returns CDR1 MNHNY and CDR2 SVGAGI (reference sequence).

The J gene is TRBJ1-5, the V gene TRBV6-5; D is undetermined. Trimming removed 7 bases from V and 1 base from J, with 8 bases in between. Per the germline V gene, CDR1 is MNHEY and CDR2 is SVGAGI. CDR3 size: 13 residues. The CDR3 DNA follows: TGTGCCAGCACGTCAGTAAGCAATCAGCCCCAGCATTTT. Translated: CASTSVSNQPQHF.

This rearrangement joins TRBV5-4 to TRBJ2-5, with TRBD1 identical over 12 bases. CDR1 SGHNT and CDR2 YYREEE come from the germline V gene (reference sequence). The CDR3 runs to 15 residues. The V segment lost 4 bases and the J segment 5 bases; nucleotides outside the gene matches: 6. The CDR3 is CASSRDRGRGETQYF. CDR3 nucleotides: TGTGCCAGCAGCCGGGACAGGGGGCGCGGGGAGACCCAGTACTTC. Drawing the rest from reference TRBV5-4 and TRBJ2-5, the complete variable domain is ETGVTQSPTHLIKTRGQQVTLRCSSQSGHNTVSWYQQALGQGPQFIFQYYREEENGRGNFPPRFSGLQFPNYSSELNVNALELDDSALYLCASSRDRGRGETQYFGPGTRLLVL.

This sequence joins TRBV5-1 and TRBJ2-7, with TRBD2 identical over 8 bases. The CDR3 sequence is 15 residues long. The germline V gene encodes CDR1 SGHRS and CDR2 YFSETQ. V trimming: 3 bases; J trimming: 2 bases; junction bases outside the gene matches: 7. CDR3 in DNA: TGCGCCAGCAGCTCAACTAGCGGCGTTACCTACGAGCAGTACTTC. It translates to CASSSTSGVTYEQYF.

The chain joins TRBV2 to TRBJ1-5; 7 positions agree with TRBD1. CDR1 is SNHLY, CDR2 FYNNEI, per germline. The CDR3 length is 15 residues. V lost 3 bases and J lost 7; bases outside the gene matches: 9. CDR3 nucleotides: TGTGCCAGCAGTGAGGGTCAGGGGGTCGGGCAGCCCCAGCATTTT. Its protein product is CASSEGQGVGQPQHF.

CDR3 region: CASSLRSTYEQYF. CDR3 DNA: TGTGCCAGCAGTTTAAGGAGTACCTACGAGCAGTACTTC. The gene calls are TRBV27 and TRBJ2-7; D not certain. The germline V and J ends were trimmed by 2 bases and 2 bases, with 7 bases remaining between them. The germline V gene has CDR1 MNHEY and CDR2 SMNVEV (reference sequence). The CDR3 extends over 13 amino acids.

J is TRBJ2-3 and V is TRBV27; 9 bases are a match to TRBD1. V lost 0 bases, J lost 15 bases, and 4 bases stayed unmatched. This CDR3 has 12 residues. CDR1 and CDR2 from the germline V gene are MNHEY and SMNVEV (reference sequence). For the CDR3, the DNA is TGTGCCAGCAGTTTATCAGGGACAGGGCTCTATTTT. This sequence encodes CASSLSGTGLYF.

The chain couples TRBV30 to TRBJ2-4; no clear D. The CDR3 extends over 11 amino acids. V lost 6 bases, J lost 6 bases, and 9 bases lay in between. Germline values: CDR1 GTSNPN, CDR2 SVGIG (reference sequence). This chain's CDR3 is CACLGRNIQYF. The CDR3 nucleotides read TGTGCCTGCCTTGGCCGAAACATTCAGTACTTC.

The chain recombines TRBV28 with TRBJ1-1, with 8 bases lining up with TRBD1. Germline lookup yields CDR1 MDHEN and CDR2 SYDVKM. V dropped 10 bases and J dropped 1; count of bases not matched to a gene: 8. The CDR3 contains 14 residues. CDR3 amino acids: CAISPGQENTEAFF. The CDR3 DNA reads TGTGCCATATCTCCGGGACAGGAGAACACTGAAGCTTTCTTT.

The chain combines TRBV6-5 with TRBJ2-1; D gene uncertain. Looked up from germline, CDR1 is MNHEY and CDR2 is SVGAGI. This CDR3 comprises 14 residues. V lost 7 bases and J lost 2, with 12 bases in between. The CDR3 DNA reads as TGTGCCAGCATGGAGAACTCGGCCTACAATGAGCAGTTCTTC. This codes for CASMENSAYNEQFF.

CDR3 sequence: CASETGADTGELFF. CDR3 in DNA: TGTGCCAGCGAGACAGGGGCGGACACCGGGGAGCTGTTTTTT. The V gene is TRBV6-1, the J gene TRBJ2-2; 8 bases agree with TRBD1. The J segment lost 3 bases and the V segment lost 8 bases, leaving 5 bases of the junction unmatched. Germline values: CDR1 MNHNS, CDR2 SASEGT. The CDR3 spans 14 residues.

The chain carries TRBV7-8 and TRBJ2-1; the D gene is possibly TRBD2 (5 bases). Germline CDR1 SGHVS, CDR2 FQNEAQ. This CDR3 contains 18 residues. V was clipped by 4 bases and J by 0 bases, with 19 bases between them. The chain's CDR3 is CASSSGRTAVFSYNEQFF. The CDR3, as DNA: TGTGCCAGCAGCTCCGGACGGACTGCCGTCTTCTCCTACAATGAGCAGTTCTTC.

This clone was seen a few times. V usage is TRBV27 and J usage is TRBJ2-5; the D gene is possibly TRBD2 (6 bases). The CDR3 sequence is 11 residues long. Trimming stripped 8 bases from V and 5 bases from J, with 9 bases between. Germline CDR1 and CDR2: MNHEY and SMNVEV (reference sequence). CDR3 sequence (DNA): TGTGCCAGCGGGGGGTCGGAGACCCAGTACTTC. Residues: CASGGSETQYF.

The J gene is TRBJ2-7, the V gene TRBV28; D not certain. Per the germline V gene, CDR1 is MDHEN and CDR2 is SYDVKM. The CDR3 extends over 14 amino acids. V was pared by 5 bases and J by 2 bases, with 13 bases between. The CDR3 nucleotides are TGTGCCAGCAGTGTCCCGCTACCCCCCTACGAGCAGTACTTC. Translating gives CASSVPLPPYEQYF.

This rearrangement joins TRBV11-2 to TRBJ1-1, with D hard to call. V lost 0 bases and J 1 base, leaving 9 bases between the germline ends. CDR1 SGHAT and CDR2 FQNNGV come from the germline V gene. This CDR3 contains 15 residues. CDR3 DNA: TGTGCCAGCAGCTTAGAGGGGAGTCAGAACACTGAAGCTTTCTTT. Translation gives CASSLEGSQNTEAFF.

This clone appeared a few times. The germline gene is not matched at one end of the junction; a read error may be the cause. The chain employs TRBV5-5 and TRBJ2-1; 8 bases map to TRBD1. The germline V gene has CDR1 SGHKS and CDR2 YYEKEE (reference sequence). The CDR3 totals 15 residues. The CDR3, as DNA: TGTGCCAGCAGCGCCGGACAGGGTGAGCTGCGTGAGCGGTTCTTC. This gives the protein CASSAGQGELRERFF. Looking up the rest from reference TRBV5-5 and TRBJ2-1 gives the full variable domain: DAGVTQSPTHLIKTRGQQVTLRCSPISGHKSVSWYQQVLGQGPQFIFQYYEKEERGRGNFPDRFSARQFPNYSSELNVNALLLGDSALYLCASSAGQGELRERFFGPGTRLTVL.